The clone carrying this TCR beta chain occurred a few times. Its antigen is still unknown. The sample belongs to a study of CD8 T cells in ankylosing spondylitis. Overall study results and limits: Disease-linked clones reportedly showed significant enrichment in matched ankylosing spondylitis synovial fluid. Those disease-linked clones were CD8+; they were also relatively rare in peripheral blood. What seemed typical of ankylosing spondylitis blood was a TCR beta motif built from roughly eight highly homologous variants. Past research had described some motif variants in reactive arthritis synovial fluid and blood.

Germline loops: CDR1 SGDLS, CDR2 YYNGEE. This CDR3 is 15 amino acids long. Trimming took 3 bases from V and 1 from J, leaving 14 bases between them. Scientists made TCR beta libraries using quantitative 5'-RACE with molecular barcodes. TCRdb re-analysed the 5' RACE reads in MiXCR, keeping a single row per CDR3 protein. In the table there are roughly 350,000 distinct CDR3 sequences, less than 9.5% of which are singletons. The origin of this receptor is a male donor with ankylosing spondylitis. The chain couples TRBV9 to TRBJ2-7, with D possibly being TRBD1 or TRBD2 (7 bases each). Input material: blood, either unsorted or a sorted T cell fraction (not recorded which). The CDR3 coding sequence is TGTGCCAGCAGCGGGGGGGGGACAGAGTCCTACGAGCAGTACTTC. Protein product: CASSGGGTESYEQYF.